The sequence of this TCR beta chain was determined in a study of T cells after yellow fever vaccination. Broader study findings: Compared with primary, the secondary response was weaker and peaked at day 5, not 15.

TCRdb called the 5' RACE reads again in MiXCR, with one record for every CDR3 protein. Found here are roughly 62,000 distinct CDR3 sequences, about 6.6% of them singletons; the top ten hold approximately 37%. This clonotype was detected only a few times. The antigen is not known. The CDR3 is 15 residues long. V was shortened by 6 bases and J by 0 bases, with 14 bases between the two germline ends. Germline-derived CDR1 and CDR2 are MNHEY and SVGAGI. The starting material was CD8+ T cells sorted from PBMCs, obtained on the day of the first yellow fever vaccination. This TCR was sampled from a man aged 18-30 years who received the YFV17D yellow fever vaccine. The chain has TRBV6-5 and TRBJ1-2; D is unresolved. The CDR3 nucleotides are TGTGCCAGCAGGGCCTGGGAAGGGTCTAACTATGGCTACACCTTC. Translated, it gives CASRAWEGSNYGYTF.